The clone carrying this T cell receptor (beta chain) has a handful of counts. Antigen: not known. The data originate from a study of T cell repertoires in cytomegalovirus infection. Study context: Selection of CMV epitopes for the study included recently identified HLA-C-restricted and well-studied HLA-B-restricted ones.

In TCRdb, the reads were re-called with MiXCR into one record per CDR3 protein. The data show 250,000 to 300,000 distinct CDR3 sequences, about 20% seen once. Germline loops: CDR1 SGHTA, CDR2 FQGTGA. The germline V and J ends were trimmed by 4 bases and 13 bases, with 26 bases remaining between them. The CDR3 extends over 16 amino acids. This chain connects TRBV7-3 to TRBJ2-1; no clear D. The TCR sequence derives from a human donor in good health (CMV status not recorded). Some clones in this sample may be carry-over from other donors' samples. Sequencing was performed on cultured PBMCs, taken from culture after CMV antigen stimulation. The CDR3: CASSSPLVGEKGIQFF. The DNA of the CDR3 is TGTGCCAGCAGCTCCCCCCTGGTTGGGGAAAAGGGTATTCAGTTCTTC.